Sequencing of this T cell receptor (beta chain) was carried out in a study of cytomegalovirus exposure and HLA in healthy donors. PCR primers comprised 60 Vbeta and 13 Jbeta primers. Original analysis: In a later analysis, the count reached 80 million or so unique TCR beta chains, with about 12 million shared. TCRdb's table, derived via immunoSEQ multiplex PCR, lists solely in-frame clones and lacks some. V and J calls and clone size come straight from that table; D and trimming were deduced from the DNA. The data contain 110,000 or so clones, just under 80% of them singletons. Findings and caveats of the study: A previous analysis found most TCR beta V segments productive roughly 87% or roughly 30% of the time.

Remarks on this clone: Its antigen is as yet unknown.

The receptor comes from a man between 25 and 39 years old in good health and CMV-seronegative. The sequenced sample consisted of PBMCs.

DNA for the CDR3: TGTGCCAGCTCACCTCGGGGGGGAGAGACCCAGTACTTC. Its protein product is CASSPRGGETQYF. The V and J genes are TRBV18 and TRBJ2-5; 8 bases fit TRBD2. CDR1 is KGHSH and CDR2 is LQKENI in the germline V gene. After removal of 3 bases from V and 4 bases from J, the junction contained 1 base not matched to a gene. CDR3 length equals 13 residues.